These 32 T cell receptor beta chains came from one sample sequenced in a study of cytomegalovirus exposure and HLA in healthy donors. PCR primers comprised 60 Vbeta and 13 Jbeta primers. Using immunoSEQ multiplex PCR, the repertoire was profiled, and TCRdb retains in-frame clones only, with some absent. The sample records approximately 160,000 clones, roughly 80% being singletons. Sequenced sample: PBMCs. These receptors were obtained from a human donor in good health.

This chain uses TRBV2 with TRBJ2-6; D uncertain. Germline V lookup: CDR1 SNHLY, CDR2 FYNNEI. Between the trimmed V and J ends, which lost 6 bases and 0 bases, there was a span of 9 bases. The CDR3 is made up of 15 amino acids. DNA for the CDR3: TGTGCCAGCAGCCTCGACAACTCTGGGGCCAACGTCCTGACTTTC. It specifies CASSLDNSGANVLTF.

This clone was detected once. The chain links TRBV14 to TRBJ1-6; 9 bases fit TRBD1. V lost 4 bases and J lost 9; bases outside the gene matches: 7. CDR1 is SGHDN and CDR2 is FVKESK in the germline V gene. This CDR3 contains 15 residues. DNA of the CDR3: TGTGCCAGCAGCCCGTGGACAGGGGAGTTTTCACCCCTCCACTTT. It codes for CASSPWTGEFSPLHF.

The rearrangement links TRBV7-9 to TRBJ2-3; TRBD1 agrees at 8 bases. The CDR3 length is 16 residues. Germline V lookup: CDR1 SEHNR, CDR2 FQNEAQ (reference sequence). V shed 5 bases, J shed 3 bases, and the junction held 10 bases outside the gene matches. This CDR3 is CASSPRTGPETDTQYF. DNA for the CDR3: TGTGCCAGCAGCCCACGGACAGGGCCGGAGACAGATACGCAGTATTTT.

The V and J genes are TRBV14 and TRBJ2-7, with D perhaps matching TRBD1 (5 bases). The CDR3 loop spans 15 amino acids. V gave up 0 bases and J gave up 3 bases, with 12 bases separating them. Germline values: CDR1 SGHDN, CDR2 FVKESK. CDR3 nucleotide sequence: TGTGCCAGCAGCCAAGAGTCAGGGATGATCTACGAGCAGTACTTC. Translated: CASSQESGMIYEQYF.

V and J are TRBV11-3 and TRBJ2-5; D remains ambiguous. From germline, CDR1 is SGHNT and CDR2 YENEEA. The CDR3 loop spans 15 amino acids. V was cut by 5 bases and J by 2 bases, with 15 bases left in between. The CDR3 protein is CASSTGVESQETQYF. The CDR3, as DNA: TGTGCCAGCAGCACGGGTGTTGAGAGTCAAGAGACCCAGTACTTC.

For the CDR3, the DNA is TGTGCCAGTAGTATAGCAGGGACAGCCCATTTGAACTATGGCTACACCTTC. Encoded protein: CASSIAGTAHLNYGYTF. The rearrangement joins TRBV19 to TRBJ1-2; TRBD1 aligns across 7 bases. The V segment lost 1 base and the J segment 2 bases; nucleotides outside the gene matches: 10. The CDR3 runs to 17 residues. Germline V CDR1 and CDR2: LNHDA, SQIVND (reference sequence).

The chain uses TRBV6-5 and TRBJ2-1; a possible D gene is TRBD2 (5 bases). V lost 2 bases, J lost 5 bases, and 10 bases lay in between. CDR1 and CDR2 (germline): MNHEY, SVGAGI. This CDR3 is 14 amino acids long. As DNA, the CDR3 is TGTGCCAGCAGTTACGCCCTAGCCCACAATGAGCAGTTCTTC. This translates into CASSYALAHNEQFF.

This chain links TRBV11-3 with TRBJ2-3; 7 bases are shared with TRBD1. The CDR3 runs 13 residues. CDR1 is SGHNT, CDR2 YENEEA, per germline. V lost 4 bases and J lost 9; bases outside the gene matches: 7. The DNA of the CDR3 is TGTGCCAGCAGCTACAGGGGTTTAGAGACGCAGTATTTT. Encoded protein: CASSYRGLETQYF.

V is TRBV7-9 and J is TRBJ2-3, with 8 nucleotides matching TRBD1. The CDR3 covers 16 residues. V shed 2 bases, J shed 1 base, and the junction held 5 bases outside the gene matches. The germline V gene encodes CDR1 SEHNR and CDR2 FQNEAQ (reference sequence). The CDR3 is CASSLYPGGGTDTQYF. The DNA for the CDR3 is TGTGCCAGCAGCTTATACCCAGGGGGCGGCACAGATACGCAGTATTTT.

The chain employs TRBV10-3 and TRBJ1-5, with no clear D. Trimming shortened V by 3 bases and J by 2 bases, and 17 bases separated the two germline ends. The CDR3 loop spans 17 amino acids. Germline CDR1 reads ENHRY; CDR2 reads SYGVKD. The CDR3 region has the DNA TGTGCCATCAGTGATTCAGGAGGGTTGGCCGGCAATCAGCCCCAGCATTTT. Translated: CAISDSGGLAGNQPQHF.

A remark on this clone: The identical CDR3 is also encoded by other nucleotide sequences in the sample. CDR3 bases: TGTGCCAGCAGTGGGACAGGGGCGACACCGAGCAATCAGCCCCAGCATTTT. Its translation is CASSGTGATPSNQPQHF. V usage is TRBV2 and J usage is TRBJ1-5; 9 bases map to TRBD1. V was clipped by 4 bases and J by 1 base; unmatched bases: 8. Germline V gene sequence: CDR1 SNHLY, CDR2 FYNNEI. This CDR3 has 17 residues. The complete variable domain, with remaining parts taken from reference TRBV2 and TRBJ1-5, reads EPEVTQTPSHQVTQMGQEVILRCVPISNHLYFYWYRQILGQKVEFLVSFYNNEISEKSEIFDDQFSVERPDGSNFTLKIRSTKLEDSAMYFCASSGTGATPSNQPQHFGDGTRLSIL.

J is TRBJ2-7 and V is TRBV6-1; the match to TRBD1 covers 9 bases. The germline V gene encodes CDR1 MNHNS and CDR2 SASEGT. The junction had 4 bases not matched to a gene; V was cut back by 2 bases and J by 2 bases. The CDR3 runs to 15 residues. The CDR3 sequence is CASSEPGQGTYEQYF. In nucleotides, the CDR3 is TGTGCCAGCAGTGAACCGGGACAGGGCACCTACGAGCAGTACTTC.

The genes are TRBV7-8 and TRBJ2-3, with TRBD2 identical over 9 bases. J gave up 5 bases and V 5 bases, and 14 bases lay outside the gene matches. The germline V gene has CDR1 SGHVS and CDR2 FQNEAQ. CDR3 length: 17 amino acids. This chain's CDR3 is CASSPFAGGHGRDTQYF. Written as DNA, the CDR3 is TGTGCCAGCAGCCCTTTCGCGGGGGGGCATGGTAGAGATACGCAGTATTTT.

The chain has TRBV7-9 and TRBJ2-1; TRBD1 is a possible D gene (6 bases). V lost 4 bases and J 6 bases, leaving 16 bases between the germline ends. This CDR3 has 15 residues. Germline assignment: CDR1 SEHNR and CDR2 FQNEAQ (reference sequence). The CDR3 bases are TGTGCCAGCAGCTCGACGTGGGGGCGCGGCAATGAGCAGTTCTTC. It translates to CASSSTWGRGNEQFF.

This clone has a single count. The chain employs TRBV5-1 and TRBJ2-3, with 11 bases lining up with TRBD2. CDR1 and CDR2 from the germline V gene are SGHRS and YFSETQ. The CDR3 has 15 residues. Losses at the gene ends were 6 bases for V and 7 bases for J; bases not matched to a gene: 10. The CDR3 sequence is CASKVAGGPENTQYF. CDR3 sequence (DNA): TGCGCCAGCAAAGTAGCGGGGGGGCCGGAAAATACGCAGTATTTT.

The chain joins TRBV7-2 to TRBJ2-5; 7 nucleotides line up with TRBD2. CDR1 is SGHTA and CDR2 is FQGNSA in the germline V gene. The CDR3 length is 14 residues. The ends lost 1 base at V and 5 bases at J; junction bases unmatched: 4. CDR3 nucleotides: TGTGCCAGCAGCTTAGGACTAGCCCCCGAGACCCAGTACTTC. As protein: CASSLGLAPETQYF.

V usage is TRBV5-1 and J usage is TRBJ2-1; 13 bases are a match to TRBD2. V lost 1 base to trimming and J lost 9 bases; unmatched junction nucleotides: 7. Germline V gene data show CDR1 as SGHRS and CDR2 as YFSETQ. The CDR3 has 16 amino acids. This chain's CDR3 is CASSLFTSGGASEQFF. The CDR3, as DNA: TGCGCCAGCAGCTTGTTTACTAGCGGGGGGGCCAGTGAGCAGTTCTTC.

In nucleotides, the CDR3 is TGTGCCAGTACCAAAATTGCTAGCGGGGATACGCAGTATTTT. This sequence encodes CASTKIASGDTQYF. The rearrangement joins TRBV19 to TRBJ2-3, with 8 positions matching TRBD2. The V segment lost 7 bases and the J segment 6 bases; nucleotides outside the gene matches: 9. CDR3 length: 14 amino acids. Germline V CDR1 and CDR2: LNHDA, SQIVND (reference sequence).

CDR3 loop: CATTRGAPTGELFF. CDR3 nucleotides: TGTGCCACAACCCGCGGGGCCCCCACCGGGGAGCTGTTTTTT. This chain links TRBV6-5 with TRBJ2-2, with TRBD2 as a possible D gene (6 bases). Germline-derived CDR1 and CDR2 are MNHEY and SVGAGI. The CDR3 is made up of 14 amino acids. The germline V and J ends were trimmed by 10 bases and 4 bases, with 16 bases remaining between them.

V usage is TRBV13 and J usage is TRBJ2-5, with D maybe TRBD2 (5 bases). There are 16 residues in the CDR3. The V end was cut by 4 bases, the J end by 1 base, with 16 bases between. Germline CDR1 reads PRHDT; CDR2 reads FYEKMQ (reference sequence). CDR3 sequence reads: CASSSKVMGAQETQYF. CDR3 coding DNA: TGTGCCAGCAGCTCAAAAGTGATGGGAGCCCAAGAGACCCAGTACTTC.

The chain employs TRBV6-1 and TRBJ2-3; D unclear. V was shortened by 6 bases and J by 0 bases, with 13 bases between the two germline ends. The germline V gene has CDR1 MNHNS and CDR2 SASEGT. The CDR3 totals 15 residues. CDR3 region: CASSLQFSSTDTQYF. CDR3 DNA sequence: TGTGCCAGCAGCCTTCAGTTCTCTAGCACAGATACGCAGTATTTT.

The V and J genes are TRBV7-3 and TRBJ2-2, with TRBD2 identical over 14 bases. Germline V gene sequence: CDR1 SGHTA, CDR2 FQGTGA. V was clipped by 5 bases and J by 6 bases; unmatched bases: 2. The CDR3 runs to 15 residues. The CDR3 region has the DNA TGTGCCAGCAGCGTGACTAGCGGGGGGGCCGGGGAGCTGTTTTTT. This gives the protein CASSVTSGGAGELFF.

This clone occurred once. The CDR3 protein is CARGLYNEQFF. Here the CDR3 DNA reads TGTGCCAGGGGGCTATACAATGAGCAGTTCTTC. The chain couples TRBV5-3 to TRBJ2-1; maybe TRBD1 (5 bases). TRBV5-3 is labeled an ORF, and its function is uncertain. Trimming removed 8 bases from V and 4 bases from J, with 7 bases in between. This CDR3 contains 11 residues.

V gene TRBV15 combines with J gene TRBJ1-2; 10 bases line up with TRBD1. Losses at the gene ends were 3 bases for V and 2 bases for J; bases not matched to a gene: 3. The germline V gene has CDR1 LNHNV and CDR2 YYDKDF (reference sequence). This CDR3 is 15 amino acids long. CDR3 residues: CATSSRTGGNYGYTF. For the CDR3, the DNA is TGTGCCACCAGCAGCCGGACAGGGGGGAACTATGGCTACACCTTC.

The rearrangement joins TRBV7-6 to TRBJ2-1; 10 bases fit TRBD2. CDR1 is SGHVS, CDR2 FNYEAQ, per germline. V gave up 5 bases and J gave up 6 bases; unmatched junction bases: 7. This CDR3 comprises 15 residues. The CDR3 region has the DNA TGTGCCAGCAGCCTCGGGACTAGCGAGTTCAATGAGCAGTTCTTC. Protein sequence: CASSLGTSEFNEQFF. Filled out from reference TRBV7-6 and TRBJ2-1, the complete variable domain reads GAGVSQSPRYKVTKRGQDVALRCDPISGHVSLYWYRQALGQGPEFLTYFNYEAQQDKSGLPNDRFSAERPEGSISTLTIQRTEQRDSAMYRCASSLGTSEFNEQFFGPGTRLTVL.

V gene TRBV6-5 combines with J gene TRBJ2-7, with 7 bases lining up with TRBD2. In germline, CDR1 is MNHEY, CDR2 SVGAGI. The CDR3 loop spans 14 amino acids. The trim removed 6 bases at V and 3 bases at J, leaving 8 bases unmatched. CDR3 loop: CASSPRGGNYEQYF. The CDR3 coding sequence is TGTGCCAGCAGCCCCCGGGGAGGGAACTACGAGCAGTACTTC.

The V and J genes are TRBV7-2 and TRBJ2-7, with D maybe TRBD2 (5 bases). The CDR3 is 16 residues long. With 5 bases removed from V and 4 bases from J, the gap between germline ends came to 21 bases. The germline V gene encodes CDR1 SGHTA and CDR2 FQGNSA. The CDR3 reads CASSPSDGLPSYEQYF. The CDR3 DNA is TGTGCCAGCAGCCCGTCGGATGGACTGCCCTCATACGAGCAGTACTTC.

This sequence joins TRBV5-4 and TRBJ2-5; 10 positions match TRBD2. TRBJ2-7 matches the DNA end more closely, so the J call is doubtful. This CDR3 contains 16 residues. Germline loops: CDR1 SGHNT, CDR2 YYREEE (reference sequence). Written as DNA, the CDR3 is TGTGCCAGCAGCCGTGGGGGTTTGACTAGCGGGTACGAGCAGTACTTC. This codes for CASSRGGLTSGYEQYF.

The chain combines TRBV7-6 with TRBJ1-4; D perhaps matches TRBD1 (6 bases). The CDR3 is made up of 15 amino acids. CDR1 and CDR2 from the germline V gene are SGHVS and FNYEAQ. The V end lost 0 bases, the J end lost 6 bases, and 11 bases lay between the germline ends. The CDR3 loop is CASSLAGGGDEKLFF. The CDR3 nucleotides are TGTGCCAGCAGCTTAGCAGGGGGAGGGGATGAAAAACTGTTTTTT.

This rearrangement joins TRBV14 to TRBJ1-2; D possibly corresponds to TRBD1 (5 bases). Trimming took off 2 bases at V and 6 bases at J, with 10 bases between the two ends. The CDR3 spans 13 residues. Germline V gene data show CDR1 as SGHDN and CDR2 as FVKESK. CDR3 bases: TGTGCCAGCAGCCAACAGGGCCCCGATGGCTACACCTTC. It codes for CASSQQGPDGYTF.

The chain has TRBV19 and TRBJ2-1; no definite D call. V was shortened by 6 bases and J by 10 bases, with 16 bases between the two germline ends. The CDR3 runs to 13 residues. Germline lookup yields CDR1 LNHDA and CDR2 SQIVND (reference sequence). CDR3 sequence (DNA): TGTGCCAGTAGGACTTACCGGTCATCGGAGCAGTTCTTC. Its translation is CASRTYRSSEQFF.

The chain joins TRBV20-1 to TRBJ2-5, with 7 positions matching TRBD1. CDR1 and CDR2 from the germline V gene are DFQATT and SNEGSKA (reference sequence). The CDR3 has 11 residues. Losses at the gene ends were 5 bases for V and 5 bases for J; bases not matched to a gene: 2. CDR3 sequence reads: CSAYRGETQYF. The CDR3 nucleotides read TGCAGTGCTTACAGGGGTGAGACCCAGTACTTC.